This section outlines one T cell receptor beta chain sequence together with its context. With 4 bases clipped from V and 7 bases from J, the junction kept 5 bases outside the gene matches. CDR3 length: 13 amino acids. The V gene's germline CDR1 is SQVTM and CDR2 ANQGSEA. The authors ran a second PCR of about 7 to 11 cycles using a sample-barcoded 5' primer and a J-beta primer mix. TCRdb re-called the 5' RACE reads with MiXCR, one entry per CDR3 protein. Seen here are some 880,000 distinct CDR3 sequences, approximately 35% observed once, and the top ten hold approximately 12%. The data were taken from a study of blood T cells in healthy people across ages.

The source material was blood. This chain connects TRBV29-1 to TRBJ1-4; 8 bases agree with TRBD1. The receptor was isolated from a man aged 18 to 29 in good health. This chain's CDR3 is CSVGAGGGEKLFF. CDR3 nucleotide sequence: TGCAGCGTTGGGGCAGGGGGCGGTGAAAAACTGTTTTTT.